The clone carrying this T cell receptor (beta chain) was seen many times. Its antigen is undetermined. Uncontrolled infections, other autoimmune diseases, pregnancy or lactation led to exclusion of patients. PBMCs were collected from a roughly 9.7 ml volume of fresh peripheral blood. Researchers amplified the TCR beta CDR3 regions from RNA transcripts. HTBI primers were employed in a first-round RT-PCR of the TCR CDR3. TCRdb passed the multiplex PCR reads through MiXCR, listing each CDR3 protein once. Altogether around 350,000 distinct CDR3 sequences are present, around a sixth being singletons, with the ten largest covering roughly 25%. This specimen comes from a study of T cells in Graves' hyperthyroidism and ophthalmopathy. The CDR3 loop spans 15 amino acids. Trimming removed 0 bases from V and 2 bases from J, with 10 bases in between. Germline assignment: CDR1 ENHRY and CDR2 SYGVKD. Study findings and constraints: A model of 13 V-J features distinguished ophthalmopathy from stable hyperthyroidism.

The specimen was blood. This clonotype originated in a woman under 30 with Graves' hyperthyroidism that later progressed to Graves' ophthalmopathy. The rearrangement joins TRBV10-3 to TRBJ2-5; TRBD2 might be the D (6 bases). In nucleotides, the CDR3 is TGTGCCATCAGTGAGTCGACCGGGACTCAAGAGACCCAGTACTTC. Translating it yields CAISESTGTQETQYF.